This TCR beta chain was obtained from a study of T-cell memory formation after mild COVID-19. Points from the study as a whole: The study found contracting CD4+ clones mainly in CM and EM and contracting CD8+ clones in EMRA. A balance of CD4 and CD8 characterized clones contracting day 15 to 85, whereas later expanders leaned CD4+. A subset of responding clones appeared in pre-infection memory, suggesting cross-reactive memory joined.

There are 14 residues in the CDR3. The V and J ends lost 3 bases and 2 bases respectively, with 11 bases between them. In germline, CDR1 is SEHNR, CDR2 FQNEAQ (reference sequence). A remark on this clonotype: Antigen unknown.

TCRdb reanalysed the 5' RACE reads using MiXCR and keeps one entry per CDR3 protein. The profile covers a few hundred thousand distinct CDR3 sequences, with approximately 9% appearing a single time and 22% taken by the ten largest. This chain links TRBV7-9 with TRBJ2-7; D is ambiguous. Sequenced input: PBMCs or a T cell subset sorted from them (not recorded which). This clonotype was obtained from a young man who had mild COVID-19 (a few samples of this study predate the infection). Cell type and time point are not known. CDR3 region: CASSFQRRPYEQYF. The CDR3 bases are TGTGCCAGCAGCTTTCAGCGAAGGCCCTACGAGCAGTACTTC. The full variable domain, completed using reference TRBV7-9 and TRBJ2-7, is DTGVSQNPRHKITKRGQNVTFRCDPISEHNRLYWYRQTLGQGPEFLTYFQNEAQLEKSRLLSDRFSAERPKGSFSTLEIQRTEQGDSAMYLCASSFQRRPYEQYFGPGTRLTVT.